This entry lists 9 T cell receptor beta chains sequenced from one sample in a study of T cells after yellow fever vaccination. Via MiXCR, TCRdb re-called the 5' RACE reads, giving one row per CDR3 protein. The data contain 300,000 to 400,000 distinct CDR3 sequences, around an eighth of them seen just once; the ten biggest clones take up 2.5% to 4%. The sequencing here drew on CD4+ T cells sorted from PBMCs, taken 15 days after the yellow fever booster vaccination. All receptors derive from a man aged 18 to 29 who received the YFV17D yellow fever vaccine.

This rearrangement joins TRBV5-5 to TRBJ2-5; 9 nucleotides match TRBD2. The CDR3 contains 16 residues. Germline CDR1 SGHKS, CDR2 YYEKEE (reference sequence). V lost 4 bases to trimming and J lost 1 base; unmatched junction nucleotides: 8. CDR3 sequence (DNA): TGTGCCAGCAGCGGTTACTCTAGCGGGGCCCAAGAGACCCAGTACTTC. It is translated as CASSGYSSGAQETQYF.

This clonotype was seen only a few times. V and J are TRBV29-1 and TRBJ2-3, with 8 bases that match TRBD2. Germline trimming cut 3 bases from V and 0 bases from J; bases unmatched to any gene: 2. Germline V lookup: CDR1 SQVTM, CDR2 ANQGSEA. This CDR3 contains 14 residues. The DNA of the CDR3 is TGCAGCGTTGACGGGGGGGCAAGCACAGATACGCAGTATTTT. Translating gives CSVDGGASTDTQYF.

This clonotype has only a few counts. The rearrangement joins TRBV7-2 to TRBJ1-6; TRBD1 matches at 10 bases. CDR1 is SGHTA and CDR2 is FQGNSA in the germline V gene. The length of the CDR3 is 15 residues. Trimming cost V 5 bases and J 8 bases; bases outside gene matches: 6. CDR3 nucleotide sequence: TGTGCCAGCAGCCAAAGGACAGGGGGAGATTCACCCCTCCACTTT. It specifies CASSQRTGGDSPLHF.

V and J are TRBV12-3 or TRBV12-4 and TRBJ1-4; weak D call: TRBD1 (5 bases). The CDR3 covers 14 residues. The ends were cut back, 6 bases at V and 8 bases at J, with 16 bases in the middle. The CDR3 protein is CASSPSGGREKLFF. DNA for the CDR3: TGTGCCAGCAGCCCCTCGGGGGGTCGGGAAAAACTGTTTTTT.

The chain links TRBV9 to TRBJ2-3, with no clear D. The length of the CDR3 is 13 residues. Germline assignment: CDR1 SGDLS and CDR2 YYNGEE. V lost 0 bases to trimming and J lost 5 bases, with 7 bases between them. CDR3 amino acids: CASSVGWIDTQYF. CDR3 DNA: TGTGCCAGCAGCGTAGGGTGGATAGATACGCAGTATTTT.

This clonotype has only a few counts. This chain's CDR3 is CASSSLMETQYF. In DNA form, the CDR3 reads TGCGCCAGCTCGAGCCTCATGGAGACCCAGTACTTC. The V call is TRBV5-1, the J call TRBJ2-5, with D unresolved. Trimming pared 7 bases from V and 5 bases from J, leaving 12 bases between. The germline CDR1 and CDR2 sequences are SGHRS and YFSETQ. CDR3 length: 12 amino acids.

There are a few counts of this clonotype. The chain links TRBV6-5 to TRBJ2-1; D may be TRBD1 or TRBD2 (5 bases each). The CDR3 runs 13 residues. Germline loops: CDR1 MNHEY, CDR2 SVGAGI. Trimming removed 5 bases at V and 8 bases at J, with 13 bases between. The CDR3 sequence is CASSRDGGYEQFF. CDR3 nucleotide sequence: TGTGCCAGCAGTAGGGACGGTGGGTATGAGCAGTTCTTC.

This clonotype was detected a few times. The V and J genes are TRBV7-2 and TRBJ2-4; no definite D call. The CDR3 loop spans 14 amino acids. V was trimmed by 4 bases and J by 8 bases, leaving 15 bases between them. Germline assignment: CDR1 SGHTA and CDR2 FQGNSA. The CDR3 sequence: CASSSNLATDIQYF. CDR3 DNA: TGTGCCAGCAGCTCCAACCTTGCAACGGACATTCAGTACTTC.

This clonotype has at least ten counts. The CDR3 loop reads CASSGQANEKLFF. CDR3 sequence (DNA): TGTGCCAGCAGCGGACAGGCTAATGAAAAACTGTTTTTT. The chain recombines TRBV6-5 with TRBJ1-4, with TRBD1 matching over 7 bases. This CDR3 is built from 13 residues. Germline V gene data show CDR1 as MNHEY and CDR2 as SVGAGI. Trimming removed 6 bases from V and 3 bases from J; junction bases left unmatched: 1.